This T cell receptor (beta chain) is drawn from a study of Ad26.COV2.S vaccination and SARS-CoV-2 variants (dated by TCRdb to the early 2020s). Regarding the study in general: TCRbeta repertoire sequencing was used to assess the specificity and breadth of SARS-CoV-2-reactive T cell receptors after Ad26.COV2.S vaccination. A total of 32 samples were included in the TCR-sequenced set, comprising about 20 Ad26.COV2.S vaccine recipients, 5 placebo recipients and 8 SARS-CoV-2 convalescent individuals.

Study-wide findings and limitations: Vaccine and placebo recipients had similar non-spike TCR breadth, a finding consistent with the vaccine containing only spike. Spike-specific TCR breadth was higher in Ad26.COV2.S recipients than in placebo recipients (P = 0.0014). The authors noted that total T cell responses may have been underestimated by the TCR breadth and depth analyses. Substantial breadth of spike-specific CD8+ and CD4+ T cell responses was reported after vaccination.

The immunoSEQ Assay was used to sequence TCRbeta CDR3 regions. After extraction, genomic DNA underwent amplification by bias-controlled multiplex PCR, followed by high-throughput sequencing. Regarding the original processing steps: To quantify the absolute abundance of each unique TCRbeta CDR3 region, sequences were collapsed and filtered. T cell fraction was estimated by normalization of TCRbeta template counts to usable DNA, with usable DNA being measured through amplification of reference genes present in all nucleated cells. Repertoire TCRs were annotated as SARS-CoV-2-specific when V gene, CDR3 amino acid sequence and J gene were exactly matched to a known reactive TCR set. The reference SARS-CoV-2 TCR set was obtained from MIRA and was filtered for enrichment in COVID-19-positive ImmuneCODE repertoires, whereby public or cross-reactive TCRs were removed. Based on the MIRA antigens, annotated TCRs were further analysed at the level of specific ORF or position within ORF. Breadth was defined as annotated unique rearrangements over total unique productive rearrangements; depth was the summed frequency of those rearrangements. Two-sided Wilcoxon rank-sum tests were applied when comparing TCR breadth between groups. Sourced from immuneACCESS, this table was stored by TCRdb with only in-frame sequences that have V and J called. A share of the clones is absent; for the studies checked, an unresolved V gene accounts for under half, and the remainder has no known explanation. That table furnishes V, J and clone size, whereas the DNA furnished D and trimming. This sample lists over 85,000 clones; 80% were detected once. The ten most abundant clones make up approximately 15% of the sample.

CDR1 MNHEY and CDR2 SMNVEV were looked up in the germline V gene (reference sequence). After removal of 5 bases from V and 0 bases from J, the junction retains 7 bases not matched to a gene. From its cysteine to its phenylalanine, the CDR3 spans 16 amino acids. Only CDR3 DNA remains: 48 bases, in frame from the first base. Explained via the paper, the time point label denotes: individuals recovered from natural SARS-CoV-2 infection. Details on this clone: The specificity of this receptor is unknown. Nothing much larger sits one base from this clone, and base qualities are not available.

Sequences were derived from peripheral blood, sampled after recovery from COVID-19. The origin of this receptor is a human donor who had recovered from COVID-19. The chain is made from TRBV27 and TRBJ2-1; TRBD1 lines up with 7 middle nucleotides. CDR3 region: CASSPGQRSSYNEQFF. The DNA is TGTGCCAGCAGTCCGGGACAGAGGAGCTCCTACAATGAGCAGTTCTTC.